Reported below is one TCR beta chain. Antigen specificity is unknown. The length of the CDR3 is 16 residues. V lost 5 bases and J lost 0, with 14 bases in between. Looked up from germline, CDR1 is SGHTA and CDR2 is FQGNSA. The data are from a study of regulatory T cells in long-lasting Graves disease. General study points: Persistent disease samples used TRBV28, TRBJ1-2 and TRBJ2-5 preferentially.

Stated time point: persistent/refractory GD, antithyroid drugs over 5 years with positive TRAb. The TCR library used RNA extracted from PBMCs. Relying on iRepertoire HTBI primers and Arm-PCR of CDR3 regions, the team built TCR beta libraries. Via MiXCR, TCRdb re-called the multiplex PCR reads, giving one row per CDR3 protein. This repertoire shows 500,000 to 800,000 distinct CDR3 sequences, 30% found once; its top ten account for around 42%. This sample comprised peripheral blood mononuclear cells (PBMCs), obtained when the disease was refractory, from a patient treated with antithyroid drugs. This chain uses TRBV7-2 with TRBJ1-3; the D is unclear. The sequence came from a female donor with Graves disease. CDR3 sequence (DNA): TGTGCCAGCAGCCGGAGACTCCTGAGCTCTGGAAACACCATATATTTT. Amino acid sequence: CASSRRLLSSGNTIYF.